This T cell receptor beta chain was captured in a study of post-analysis software for immune sequencing data. Study-wide findings and caveats: Strong co-clustering by F measure was seen for same-batch samples. Comparison of patients with controls showed four or five TRBV segments more frequent in patients, TRBV5-6, TRBV5-1 and TRBV20-1 among them.

TCR beta cDNA libraries had unique molecular identifiers. Using its own MiXCR run on the PCR reads, TCRdb lists one record per CDR3 protein. This table has fewer than 850,000 distinct CDR3 sequences, roughly 50% appearing once. Concerning this clonotype itself: The antigen remains undetermined.

The CDR3 extends over 16 amino acids. The germline V gene has CDR1 SGHRS and CDR2 YFSETQ. The V and J ends lost 3 bases and 0 bases respectively, with 14 bases between them. The gene calls are TRBV5-1 and TRBJ2-3; tentatively, D is TRBD2 (6 bases). Sequencing was performed on blood. The sequence was obtained from a girl aged 5-17 years with multiple sclerosis. CDR3 DNA sequence: TGCGCCAGCAGCTCCACGGGGGTCGCTAGCACAGATACGCAGTATTTT. This sequence encodes CASSSTGVASTDTQYF.